The rows below give T cell receptor beta chains drawn from one sample of a study of vaccination effects on CD4 cells after COVID-19. Repertoires were generated with immunoSEQ multiplex PCR, while TCRdb's copy carries only in-frame clones and drops some. The sample consists of under 45,000 clones, roughly 70% of them appearing once. These receptors have no known antigen. The sequencing here drew on CD4+ T cells from PBMCs cultured with HCoV-OC43 spike peptides, taken before COVID-19 vaccination. These receptor sequences come from a human donor who received a COVID-19 vaccine. CDR3s include the opening cysteine and the closing phenylalanine or tryptophan.

j_call v_call cdr3_aa
TRBJ1-4 TRBV5-8 CASSRDGEKLFF
TRBJ2-7 TRBV4-3 CASSSNRGGLYEQYF
TRBJ1-4 TRBV4-2 CASSQDHRQGRNEKLFF
TRBJ2-5 TRBV14 CASSQESIQETQYF
TRBJ1-4 TRBV6-1 CASSENQASNEKLFF
TRBJ2-7 TRBV7-2 CASSLAGGPQQYF
TRBJ2-5 TRBV4-1 CASSYQLAGAAAETQYF
TRBJ2-3 TRBV30 CAWRRTGFGTQYF
TRBJ1-3 TRBV25-1 CASRRGPGNTIYF
TRBJ2-7 TRBV5-1 CASSLASTSGSSYEQYF
TRBJ1-1 TRBV3-1/TRBV3-2 CASSQGRTEAFF
TRBJ2-1 TRBV10-3 CAISSSGGPGNEQFF
TRBJ1-5 TRBV19 CASSSPGGGFSNQPQHF
TRBJ1-3 TRBV10-3 CAISSGQTSGNTIYF
TRBJ1-1 TRBV7-3 CASSLDRDSSNTEAFF
TRBJ1-4 TRBV5-5 CASSRNSGSNEKLFF
TRBJ2-7 TRBV9 CASSVDRSGTGNEQYF
TRBJ1-2 TRBV2 CASAGQGLYQGYTF
TRBJ1-6 TRBV3-1/TRBV3-2 CASSRADSPLHF
TRBJ1-1 TRBV28 CATCVPGLLNTEAFF
TRBJ2-7 TRBV5-5 CASSSPAASYEQYF
TRBJ1-3 TRBV11-2 CASSHRPGQRGNTIYF
TRBJ1-6 TRBV27 CASSLEGGSPLHF
TRBJ2-5 TRBV10-3 CAIRRGSQETQYF
TRBJ2-7 TRBV18 CASSTGLAESYEQYF
TRBJ2-5 TRBV9 CASSVGLQETQYF
TRBJ2-5 TRBV18 CASSLRGGPETQYF
TRBJ1-6 TRBV5-1 CASSLGLTGTGDNSPLHF
TRBJ2-3 TRBV4-1 CASAGRAGDTQYF
TRBJ2-2 TRBV7-2 CASRLAGHTGELFF
TRBJ1-1 TRBV4-1 CASSQGLGTEAFF
TRBJ2-5 TRBV7-9 CASSLRSRETQYF
TRBJ2-7 TRBV10-3 CAISVDPDSYEQYF
TRBJ1-6 TRBV30 CAWHPKSSYNSPLHF
TRBJ2-7 TRBV4-2 CASSPRDRGDEQYF
TRBJ1-1 TRBV15 CATGGYLNTEAFF
TRBJ1-5 TRBV19 CASSIDKTTDSNQPQHF
TRBJ1-4 TRBV29-1 CSITTGRRFGEKLFF